What follows are 32 T cell receptor beta chains derived from one specimen sequenced in a study of T-cell memory formation after mild COVID-19. In TCRdb, the 5' RACE reads were re-called with MiXCR into one record per CDR3 protein. The sample yields about 340,000 distinct CDR3 sequences, over 13% seen once. The specimen was PBMCs or a T cell subset sorted from them (not recorded which). The receptors were gathered from a young man who had mild COVID-19 (a few samples of this study predate the infection). Cell type and time point are not known.

The J gene is TRBJ2-7, the V gene TRBV14; 7 bases match TRBD1. Germline V gene sequence: CDR1 SGHDN, CDR2 FVKESK. J gave up 5 bases and V 4 bases, and 14 bases lay outside the gene matches. The CDR3 is made up of 16 amino acids. DNA of the CDR3: TGTGCCAGCAGCCCATCATCCCGGACAGGAATCGACGAGCAGTACTTC. Residues: CASSPSSRTGIDEQYF.

The V and J genes are TRBV7-9 and TRBJ1-1; 11 bases map to TRBD1. The length of the CDR3 is 14 residues. Germline CDR1 reads SEHNR; CDR2 reads FQNEAQ (reference sequence). After removal of 5 bases from V and 7 bases from J, the junction contained 6 bases not matched to a gene. In DNA, the CDR3 is TGTGCCAGCAGCCCAAGGGGACAGGGGGTTGAAGCTTTCTTT. The encoded protein is CASSPRGQGVEAFF.

This sequence joins TRBV25-1 and TRBJ2-5; D remains ambiguous. This CDR3 has 14 residues. V lost 2 bases and J 5 bases, leaving 12 bases between the germline ends. Per germline, CDR1 MGHDK and CDR2 SYGVNS. Written as DNA, the CDR3 is TGTGCCAGCAGTGAAGGAGAGGTAGTGGAGACCCAGTACTTC. Its translation: CASSEGEVVETQYF.

The V call is TRBV7-2, the J call TRBJ2-7; D gene uncertain. This CDR3 is 12 amino acids long. V lost 3 bases and J lost 2, with 5 bases in between. Germline CDR1 reads SGHTA; CDR2 reads FQGNSA. The CDR3 region is CASSFLPYEQYF. The CDR3 coding sequence is TGTGCCAGCAGCTTCCTCCCCTACGAGCAGTACTTC.

This clonotype has just a few counts. Compared with germline, one end of the junction differs, possibly owing to a read error. The chain recombines TRBV7-7 with TRBJ2-1, with 7 bases lining up with TRBD2. The CDR3 loop spans 15 amino acids. CDR1 and CDR2 from the germline V gene are SSHAT and FNYEAQ (reference sequence). The CDR3 sequence: CASSLGPSGDNEQFF. The CDR3 DNA sequence: TGTGCTAGCAGCTTAGGGCCTAGCGGCGACAATGAGCAGTTCTTC.

This rearrangement joins TRBV18 to TRBJ1-1; D is unresolved. The CDR3 is made up of 12 amino acids. V lost 2 bases to trimming and J lost 7 bases, with 8 bases between them. Germline lookup yields CDR1 KGHSH and CDR2 LQKENI. Here the CDR3 reads CASSPASREAFF. CDR3 in DNA: TGTGCCAGCTCACCAGCGAGCCGTGAAGCTTTCTTT.

The genes are TRBV6-5 and TRBJ2-3, with D tentatively TRBD1 (6 bases). Deletions cut 6 bases from V and 6 bases from J, with 19 bases between. Germline V gene data show CDR1 as MNHEY and CDR2 as SVGAGI. The CDR3 runs 15 residues. The CDR3 region is CASSLWDTGLDTQYF. The CDR3 nucleotides read TGTGCCAGCAGCCTATGGGACACAGGGTTGGATACGCAGTATTTT.

In its sample, this clonotype was seen a few times. The chain has TRBV4-3 and TRBJ2-3; D tentatively reads TRBD1 or TRBD2 (5 bases each). The germline gives CDR1 LGHNA, CDR2 YSLEER. V lost 0 bases, J lost 1 base, and 11 bases lay in between. This CDR3 spans 16 amino acids. CDR3 amino acids: CASSQDGGRGTDTQYF. DNA of the CDR3: TGCGCCAGCAGCCAAGATGGGGGACGGGGCACAGATACGCAGTATTTT.

Only a few counts were recorded for this clonotype. This chain connects TRBV7-9 to TRBJ1-2; no clear D. V shed 8 bases and J shed 8 bases, with 9 bases lying between them. The CDR3 has 10 amino acids. Per germline, CDR1 SEHNR and CDR2 FQNEAQ (reference sequence). The CDR3 reads CASGTGGYTF. In nucleotides, the CDR3 is TGTGCCAGCGGCACTGGCGGCTACACCTTC.

This clonotype was recorded a few times. The V gene is TRBV7-9, the J gene TRBJ2-5; maybe TRBD1 (5 bases). V lost 5 bases to trimming and J lost 5 bases, with 15 bases between them. This CDR3 has 14 amino acids. CDR1 SEHNR and CDR2 FQNEAQ come from the germline V gene (reference sequence). CDR3 region: CASSPMQGAETQYF. The DNA of the CDR3 is TGTGCCAGCAGCCCCATGCAAGGGGCGGAGACCCAGTACTTC.

This clonotype was seen more than once but under ten times. The chain links TRBV5-1 to TRBJ2-5; D is possibly TRBD1 (5 bases). This CDR3 has 14 amino acids. Germline V gene data show CDR1 as SGHRS and CDR2 as YFSETQ. The V gene lost 0 bases and the J gene lost 3 bases, with 9 bases spanning the gap. CDR3 DNA sequence: TGCGCCAGCAGCTTGGCCGTGACAGAAGAGACCCAGTACTTC. It specifies CASSLAVTEETQYF. Variable domain in full (rest from reference TRBV5-1 and TRBJ2-5): KAGVTQTPRYLIKTRGQQVTLSCSPISGHRSVSWYQQTPGQGLQFLFEYFSETQRNKGNFPGRFSGRQFSNSRSEMNVSTLELGDSALYLCASSLAVTEETQYFGPGTRLLVL.

This sequence joins TRBV4-1 and TRBJ2-2, with unresolved D. The length of the CDR3 is 12 residues. Germline-derived CDR1 and CDR2 are MGHRA and YSYEKL. Trimming shortened V by 10 bases and J by 7 bases, and 13 bases separated the two germline ends. This CDR3 reads CAIGNKGGELFF. As DNA, the CDR3 is TGCGCCATCGGCAATAAGGGCGGGGAGCTGTTTTTT.

The V call is TRBV7-8, the J call TRBJ2-5; 7 nucleotides align to TRBD2. Germline lookup yields CDR1 SGHVS and CDR2 FQNEAQ. V lost 3 bases and J lost 2; bases outside the gene matches: 6. The CDR3 runs 15 residues. The CDR3 nucleotides are TGTGCCAGCAGCTTGGGGCGGGGGATTCAAGAGACCCAGTACTTC. Its translation is CASSLGRGIQETQYF.

This chain joins TRBV25-1 and TRBJ1-3; D unresolved. CDR1 MGHDK and CDR2 SYGVNS come from the germline V gene. CDR3 size: 16 residues. The ends were cut back, 0 bases at V and 0 bases at J, with 9 bases in the middle. CDR3 in amino acids: CASSEYGGNSGNTIYF. As DNA, the CDR3 is TGTGCCAGCAGTGAATATGGTGGGAACTCTGGAAACACCATATATTTT.

This clonotype appeared a few times. V is TRBV5-4 and J is TRBJ1-6; D is uncertain. This CDR3 is built from 15 residues. Germline V gene lookup returns CDR1 SGHNT and CDR2 YYREEE (reference sequence). Trimming stripped 0 bases from V and 10 bases from J, with 14 bases between. The CDR3: CASSLDGGVGSPLHF. The CDR3 DNA is TGTGCCAGCAGCTTGGATGGCGGGGTCGGCTCACCCCTCCACTTT.

The rearrangement uses TRBV7-2 and TRBJ1-1; tentatively, D is TRBD1 (6 bases). V lost 7 bases, J lost 1 base, and 10 bases lay in between. This CDR3 spans 13 amino acids. Germline values: CDR1 SGHTA, CDR2 FQGNSA. The CDR3 reads CASTRTENTEAFF. DNA of the CDR3: TGTGCCAGCACCCGGACAGAGAACACTGAAGCTTTCTTT.

This clonotype was counted only a few times. This chain joins TRBV5-8 and TRBJ2-7; perhaps TRBD1 as D (5 bases). Germline CDR1 reads SGHTS; CDR2 reads YDEGEE. V dropped 0 bases and J dropped 10 bases, with 17 bases sitting between them. CDR3 length: 14 amino acids. The CDR3 nucleotides read TGTGCCAGCAGCTTGGCCCTAGGGGATTCCCGCCAGTACGTC. This codes for CASSLALGDSRQYV.

At least ten counts were recorded for this clonotype. The V gene is TRBV9, the J gene TRBJ1-1; D gene unclear. This CDR3 spans 14 amino acids. The germline V gene encodes CDR1 SGDLS and CDR2 YYNGEE. Between the trimmed V and J ends, which lost 3 bases and 4 bases, there was a span of 13 bases. The CDR3 bases are TGTGCCAGCAGCGAGACCTTTGGTGGCACTGAAGCTTTCTTT. This translates into CASSETFGGTEAFF.

On this clonotype: At one of its ends the junction is not consistent with the germline gene, which may arise from a read error. This chain joins TRBV5-1 and TRBJ2-3; 8 bases line up with TRBD1. The germline V gene encodes CDR1 SGHRS and CDR2 YFSETQ. The CDR3 is made up of 14 amino acids. The CDR3 here is CASSLAGGRDTQYF. CDR3 nucleotide sequence: TGTGCCAGCAGCTTAGCAGGGGGCAGAGATACGCAGTATTTT.

The CDR3 DNA reads TGTGCCTGGAGTTCGGGCGCGTTAAATCAGCCCCAGCATTTT. As protein: CAWSSGALNQPQHF. The chain joins TRBV30 to TRBJ1-5; D remains ambiguous. The CDR3 loop spans 14 amino acids. Trimming pared 2 bases from V and 4 bases from J, leaving 12 bases between. The germline V gene has CDR1 GTSNPN and CDR2 SVGIG (reference sequence).

The chain combines TRBV6-2 or TRBV6-3 with TRBJ2-3; no clear D. CDR3 length: 13 residues. Germline V lookup: CDR1 MNHEY, CDR2 SVGEGT. V lost 5 bases, J lost 5 bases, and 11 bases lay in between. The CDR3 coding sequence is TGTGCCAGCAGTCGACCCCCCCGAGATACGCAGTATTTT. Translating gives CASSRPPRDTQYF.

This sequence joins TRBV20-1 and TRBJ1-5, with D possibly TRBD1 on 5 matching bases. Trimming took 4 bases from V and 2 from J, leaving 18 bases between them. The CDR3 loop spans 16 amino acids. Germline-derived CDR1 and CDR2 are DFQATT and SNEGSKA (reference sequence). The DNA of the CDR3 is TGCAGTGCTACCCGGGACGGGGGTAGGGGCAATCAGCCCCAGCATTTT. Its translation is CSATRDGGRGNQPQHF.

This chain uses TRBV7-2 with TRBJ2-7, with 8 bases fitting TRBD2. The CDR3 has 15 amino acids. V lost 5 bases to trimming and J lost 4 bases; unmatched junction nucleotides: 10. Germline V CDR1 and CDR2: SGHTA, FQGNSA. CDR3 nucleotides: TGTGCCAGCAGCGGGTCCGGGACTAGATCTTACGAGCAGTACTTC. This codes for CASSGSGTRSYEQYF.

This clonotype was counted only a few times. The CDR3 spells CAISEFARTQFF. The CDR3 bases are TGTGCCATCAGTGAATTTGCTCGGACGCAGTTCTTC. The gene calls are TRBV10-3 and TRBJ2-1; D is unresolved. V lost 3 bases and J lost 12, with 12 bases in between. The V gene's germline CDR1 is ENHRY and CDR2 SYGVKD. CDR3 size: 12 residues.

This clonotype has a handful of counts. The gene calls are TRBV7-3 and TRBJ1-1; no firm D call. There are 14 residues in the CDR3. CDR1 and CDR2 from the germline V gene are SGHTA and FQGTGA. Trimming cost V 5 bases and J 4 bases, with 14 bases left between them. DNA for the CDR3: TGTGCCAGCAGCCTACTCGGGCCGGGCACTGAAGCTTTCTTT. Translated, it gives CASSLLGPGTEAFF.

This sequence joins TRBV2 and TRBJ1-1; D gene unclear. With 0 bases removed from V and 0 bases from J, the gap between germline ends came to 5 bases. The CDR3 has 14 residues. CDR1 is SNHLY, CDR2 FYNNEI, per germline. The CDR3 loop is CASSEATLNTEAFF. CDR3 in DNA: TGTGCCAGCAGTGAAGCTACACTGAACACTGAAGCTTTCTTT.

The chain uses TRBV20-1 and TRBJ2-1; D gene uncertain. CDR1 and CDR2 (germline): DFQATT, SNEGSKA (reference sequence). Trimming shortened V by 6 bases and J by 10 bases, and 10 bases separated the two germline ends. The CDR3 spans 10 residues. The CDR3: CSAQTSEQFF. In DNA form, the CDR3 reads TGCAGTGCCCAGACGTCAGAGCAGTTCTTC.

The gene calls are TRBV6-5 and TRBJ2-2; D might be TRBD1 (6 bases). The CDR3 has 15 amino acids. V was pared by 6 bases and J by 0 bases, with 11 bases between. Germline CDR1 is MNHEY and CDR2 is SVGAGI. The CDR3 region has the DNA TGTGCCAGCAGCCGCGGACAGACGAACACCGGGGAGCTGTTTTTT. The encoded protein is CASSRGQTNTGELFF.

There are a few counts of this clonotype. The CDR3 spells CASCPGTYSPLHF. In DNA, the CDR3 is TGTGCCAGCTGCCCGGGTACCTATTCACCCCTCCACTTT. The chain combines TRBV2 with TRBJ1-6, with D hard to call. This CDR3 has 13 amino acids. Per the germline V gene, CDR1 is SNHLY and CDR2 is FYNNEI. V was shortened by 8 bases and J by 8 bases, with 13 bases between the two germline ends.

This clonotype was seen a few times. The CDR3 here is CASSYGVAGGRTEAFF. The CDR3 DNA follows: TGTGCCAGCAGTTACGGGGTCGCAGGGGGAAGAACTGAAGCTTTCTTT. The V gene is TRBV6-2 or TRBV6-3, the J gene TRBJ1-1; TRBD1 aligns across 7 bases. J was trimmed by 5 bases and V by 2 bases; bases with no gene match: 11. The CDR3 totals 16 residues. Looked up from germline, CDR1 is MNHEY and CDR2 is SVGEGT.

This clonotype was counted a few times. This chain connects TRBV5-1 to TRBJ1-1; D uncertain. There are 14 residues in the CDR3. V dropped 4 bases and J dropped 1 base, with 11 bases sitting between them. Germline CDR1 is SGHRS and CDR2 is YFSETQ. The CDR3 nucleotides read TGCGCCAGCAGCGCAAGTCCGGCGAACACTGAAGCTTTCTTT. It codes for CASSASPANTEAFF. The full variable domain, completed using reference TRBV5-1 and TRBJ1-1, is KAGVTQTPRYLIKTRGQQVTLSCSPISGHRSVSWYQQTPGQGLQFLFEYFSETQRNKGNFPGRFSGRQFSNSRSEMNVSTLELGDSALYLCASSASPANTEAFFGQGTRLTVV.

The chain couples TRBV11-1 to TRBJ2-1, with 9 positions matching TRBD2. The CDR3 totals 14 residues. In germline, CDR1 is SGHAT, CDR2 FQDESV (reference sequence). V was clipped by 0 bases and J by 10 bases; unmatched bases: 4. The chain's CDR3 is CASSLAGGGAEQFF. Here the CDR3 DNA reads TGTGCCAGCAGCTTAGCGGGCGGGGGGGCGGAGCAGTTCTTC.